This T cell receptor (beta chain) was recorded in a study of cytomegalovirus exposure and HLA in healthy donors (dated by TCRdb to 2016 to 2017). For the study in its entirety: According to an earlier analysis of 550 to 700 of the donors, about 170 million T cells yielded roughly 110 million unique TCR beta sequences and 250 to 350 Gb of sequence data. In the later analysis, no new phenotypic data were used to find candidate immune exposures; instead, reliance was placed on TCR beta sequences and their occurrence across donors. All discovery cohort repertoires had been generated on a single sequencing platform. Four or five DR-DQ haplotypes were handled as single units for association and clustering, since linkage in the cohort was strong. A later genetic analysis used genome-wide SNP genotypes for about three fifths of the 666 donors, treating that subset as a discovery cohort. In a later analysis, previously published TCR beta repertoires from 666 donors were re-analyzed and high-resolution HLA genotyping was added so that TCR occurrence patterns could be studied. In addition to the first cohort of hundreds of subjects, a separate validation cohort of 120 different subjects was used. An early release covering roughly 580 HLA-typed donors comprised approximately 290 gigabases of sequencing data and 65 million to 100 million unique TCR sequences. The study aimed to test whether signatures of past pathogen exposure could be identified by cataloging public T cell receptors. HLA typing covered class I and class II loci at four-digit resolution. The number of typed donors differed by locus: about 620-640 for A, B, C, DRB1 and DQB1; roughly 510 for DQA1; around 610 for DPA1; and 450 to 480 for DPB1. In an earlier analysis of roughly 540 of the donors, high-throughput TCR beta sequencing was used to judge whether each TCR beta V gene segment behaved as functional or pseudogenic. Using immunosequencing, the study profiled T cell repertoires from some 670 subjects and related those repertoires to cytomegalovirus serostatus. Among the roughly 380 genotyped donors, approximately 77% belonged to the genetic ancestry cluster associated with self-reported Caucasian donors. Among about 360 genotyped donors of the cohort, an average of roughly 240,000 unique TCR beta nucleotide sequences were sequenced per donor, about a sixth of them non-productive. Donor age, sex, ethnicity and CMV serostatus were compiled together with the repertoire data. High-throughput TCR immunosequencing, statistical association of individual TCRs with disease status, and machine learning were combined to predict cytomegalovirus infection status.

In total, roughly 670 healthy bone marrow donors made up the cohort. All cohort members were sampled while nominally healthy, although unrecorded immune exposures were likely present. The donor tested CMV seronegative and was one of the 352 seronegative cohort members. Every donor gave a peripheral blood sample, and the peripheral blood mononuclear cells from that sample were used for TCR beta sequencing. Genomic DNA was extracted from the blood cell samples with the Qiagen DNeasy Blood Extraction Kit. Study-wide conclusions, independent of this receptor: For the cohort, immune exposure information was limited to CMV serostatus. A group of highly shared sequence variants was considered likely to be a technical artifact of the sequencing pipeline. In vitro tests confirmed that a few of the cytomegalovirus-associated TCR beta chains recognize cytomegalovirus antigens. An earlier analysis of several hundred of the donors showed that most TCR beta V segments appeared in productive rearrangements either about 87% or about 30% of the time, which broadly matched IMGT annotations. About 15 rarely observed V segments, including chromosome 9 orphons, were excluded from the earlier analysis of several hundred of the donors because counts were too low. According to a later analysis, TCR association rates differed among HLA loci, with DRB1 alleles showing the most associated TCRs and HLA-C alleles showing the fewest. The study gave a list of 150 to 200 TCR beta chains associated with cytomegalovirus. In a later analysis, HLA-associated TCR beta chains showed more clonal expansion and lower generation probabilities than non-associated chains that were equally common. Only TCR beta chains were sequenced in this cohort, and the absence of alpha or paired-chain data limited detectable features. Compared with the approximately 700-donor mean, donors in an Asian-associated ancestry cluster had fewer N-insertions in productive TCRs, according to a later genetic analysis. A later analysis associated some 17,000 TCR beta sequences with specific HLA alleles at a false discovery rate of 0.05. The presence/absence analyses assumed that sequencing depth was roughly uniform across donors, and that assumption may not be true. The authors suggested that the approach could potentially be extended to other disease states and immunological phenotypes. When HLA alleles, especially DR and DQ, strongly co-occurred, attributing TCR associations to individual alleles was difficult. Cytomegalovirus status was reported to be diagnosed by the classifier with high specificity and sensitivity in both the original and validation cohorts. A later genetic analysis associated a missense DCLRE1C variant with V-gene and J-gene trimming of TCR beta chains, and an independent cohort replicated the association. While some public TCRs were present in many individuals, most TCR sequences turned up only very rarely across donors. A further reported finding was that TCR beta sequences accurately predicted the HLA-A and HLA-B alleles for most subjects in the first cohort. Some IMGT-functional V segments, including TRBV6-2 and TRBV6-3, could not be distinguished by the 87-base-pair reads and were therefore excluded. Because HLA typing was missing for some donors at each locus, association tests included only the typed subset. According to a later analysis, parvovirus B19, influenza, CMV and Epstein-Barr virus appeared linked to several top co-occurrence clusters. Linkage disequilibrium might explain the correlated functional status among segregating V segments, but an unknown experimental factor could not be excluded. Most CMV-associated TCR beta chains appeared to be HLA-restricted in a later analysis, and the HLA associations seemed to be driven largely by CMV exposure.

Clipping removes 4 bases from V and 3 bases from J, with 14 as the unmatched junction base count. Counted from cysteine to phenylalanine, this CDR3 has 17 amino acids. The read is trimmed to its CDR3 DNA, 51 bases read in frame from base 1. Via the germline V gene, CDR1 is SGHTA and CDR2 FQGNSA. Comments on this clone: The target of this receptor is not known. No base quality values were provided; no much bigger clone lies one nucleotide off.

The protocol used for the library was the immunoSEQ multiplex PCR assay. The multiplex PCR relied on a mix of 60 forward primers for TCR Vbeta segments and 13 reverse primers for TCR Jbeta segments. Amplification of the CDR3 region of rearranged TCR beta genes was performed with a multiplex PCR assay on genomic DNA. The amplified TCR beta libraries were sequenced on the Illumina HiSeq System as 87-base-pair reads. In the authors' own workflow: Across the 670 or so repertoires, a later analysis counted 80 million or so unique TCR beta chains, roughly 11 million of which were shared by at least two donors. Raw reads were error-corrected and collapsed into unique sequences by a nearest-neighbor algorithm in which closely related sequences were merged to remove PCR and sequencing errors. Alignment of CDR3 sequences to IMGT reference sequences was used to assign V, D and J gene segments. For a sequence to be retained, a match of at least six nucleotides to both a V gene segment and a J gene segment was required. Rearrangements were classified as productive when the CDR3 lacked stop codons and remained in frame with V and J, and all other rearrangements were classified as non-productive. CDR3 was defined according to IMGT convention as the region running from the second conserved V-encoded cysteine to the conserved J-encoded phenylalanine. In an earlier analysis of more than 550 of the donors, sequences lacking an unambiguous match to a single V gene segment were excluded. In an earlier analysis of around 590 of the donors, a V segment was called functional when productive rearrangements were above 56.7%, and segregating when the standard deviation between donors exceeded 5%. A statistical classification framework was built for diagnosing cytomegalovirus status from the catalog of TCR beta chain sequences. A later analysis assigned V and J genes by comparing TCR nucleotide sequences with IMGT/GENE-DB human TR gene sequences. The TCRdist pipeline was used in a later analysis to assign CDR3 sequences and most-parsimonious VDJ recombination scenarios. In a later analysis, each TCR beta chain was defined by its CDR3 amino acid sequence together with its V-gene family, and reads lacking a unique V-gene family were excluded. To address suspected cross-contamination and a sequencing artifact, a later analysis removed a few hundred highly shared, low-generation-probability nucleotide sequences. In a later analysis, a clonal expansion index was calculated for each public chain from normalized within-repertoire ranks of inferred template counts. In a later analysis, generation probabilities were computed with a VDJ recombination model fitted to out-of-frame rearrangements, and the resulting probabilities were checked against IGoR. Hypergeometric tests were used in a later analysis to score TCR-TCR, TCR-HLA and TCR-CMV co-occurrence, with a repertoire-size bias correction applied to the TCR pairs. To estimate false discovery rates, a later analysis permuted the HLA or CMV assignments 20 times. In a later analysis, co-occurring TCRs were grouped using DBSCAN, with TCRdist sequence similarity added in when clustering inside HLA-allele-positive subsets. For co-occurrence clustering, repertoires with fewer than 30,000 or more than 120,000 public chains were excluded, along with 5 or 6 repertoires with anomalous nucleotide sharing. Sourced from immuneACCESS, this table was stored by TCRdb with only in-frame sequences that have V and J called. A share of the clones is absent; for the studies checked, an unresolved V gene accounts for under half, and the remainder has no known explanation. V, J and clone size reflect that table, while D and trimming were determined from the DNA. This sample comprises about 180,000 clones, 77% of them detected only once. 1.4% to 1.5% of the sample comes from the top ten.

The receptor's source is a man aged 18 to 29 in good health and CMV-seronegative. This chain joins TRBV7-2 to TRBJ2-5, and 7 bases in between align with TRBD2. The specimen was PBMCs. The DNA is as follows: TGTGCCAGCAGCTCAAGGGGCGAGATGGCGGGGGAAGAGACCCAGTACTTC. This yields the protein CASSSRGEMAGEETQYF.